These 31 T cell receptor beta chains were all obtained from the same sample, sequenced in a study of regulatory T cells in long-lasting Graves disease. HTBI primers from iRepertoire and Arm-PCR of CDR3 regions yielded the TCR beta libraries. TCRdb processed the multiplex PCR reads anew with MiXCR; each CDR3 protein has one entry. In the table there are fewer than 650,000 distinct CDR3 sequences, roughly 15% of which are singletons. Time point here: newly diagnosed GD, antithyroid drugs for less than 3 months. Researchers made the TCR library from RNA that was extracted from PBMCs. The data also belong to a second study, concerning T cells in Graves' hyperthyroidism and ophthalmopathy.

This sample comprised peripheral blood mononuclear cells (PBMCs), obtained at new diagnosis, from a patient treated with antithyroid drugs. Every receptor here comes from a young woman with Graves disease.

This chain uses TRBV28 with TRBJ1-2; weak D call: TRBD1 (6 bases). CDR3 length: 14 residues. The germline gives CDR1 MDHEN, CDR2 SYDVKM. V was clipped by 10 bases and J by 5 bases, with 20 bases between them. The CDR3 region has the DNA TGTGCCACCCCAAACCCGGGGGCGGGGTATGGCTACACCTTC. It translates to CATPNPGAGYGYTF.

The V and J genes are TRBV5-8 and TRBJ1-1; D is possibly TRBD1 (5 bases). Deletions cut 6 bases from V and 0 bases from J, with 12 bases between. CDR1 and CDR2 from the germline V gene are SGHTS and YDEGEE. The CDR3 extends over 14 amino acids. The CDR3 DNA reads TGTGCCAGCACCACACTAGGGGTGAACACTGAAGCTTTCTTT. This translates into CASTTLGVNTEAFF.

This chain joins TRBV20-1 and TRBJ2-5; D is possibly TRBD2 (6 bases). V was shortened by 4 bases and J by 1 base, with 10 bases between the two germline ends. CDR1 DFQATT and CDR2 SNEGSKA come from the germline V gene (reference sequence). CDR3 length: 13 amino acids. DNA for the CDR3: TGCAGTGCTAACTTAGCGGCCCAAGAGACCCAGTACTTC. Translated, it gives CSANLAAQETQYF.

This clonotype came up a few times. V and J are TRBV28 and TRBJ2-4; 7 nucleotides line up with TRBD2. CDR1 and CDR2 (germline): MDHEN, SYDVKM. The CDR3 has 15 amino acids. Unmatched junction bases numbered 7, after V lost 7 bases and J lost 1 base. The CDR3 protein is CASTVGGRAKNIQYF. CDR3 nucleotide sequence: TGTGCCAGCACGGTGGGAGGGAGGGCCAAAAACATTCAGTACTTC.

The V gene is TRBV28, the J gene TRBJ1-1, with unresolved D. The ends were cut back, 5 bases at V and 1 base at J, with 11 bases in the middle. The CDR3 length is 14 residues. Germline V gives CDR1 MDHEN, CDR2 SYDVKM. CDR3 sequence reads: CASSPRWENTEAFF. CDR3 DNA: TGTGCCAGCAGTCCCCGTTGGGAGAACACTGAAGCTTTCTTT.

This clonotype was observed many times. CDR3 in amino acids: CATSALQGSRYEQYF. In DNA form, the CDR3 reads TGTGCCACCAGTGCCCTTCAGGGGAGTCGGTACGAGCAGTACTTC. The chain recombines TRBV24-1 with TRBJ2-7, with TRBD1 as a possible D gene (6 bases). Germline assignment: CDR1 KGHDR and CDR2 SFDVKD. The CDR3 has 15 residues. V gave up 5 bases and J gave up 4 bases, with 17 bases separating them.

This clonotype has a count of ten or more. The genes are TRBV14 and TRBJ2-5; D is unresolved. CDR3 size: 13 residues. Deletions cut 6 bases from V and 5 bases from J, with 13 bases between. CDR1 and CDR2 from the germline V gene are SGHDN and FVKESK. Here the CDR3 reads CASRDEVGETQYF. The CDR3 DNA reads TGTGCCAGCAGGGATGAGGTCGGCGAGACCCAGTACTTC. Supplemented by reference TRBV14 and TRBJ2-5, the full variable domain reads EAGVTQFPSHSVIEKGQTVTLRCDPISGHDNLYWYRRVMGKEIKFLLHFVKESKQDESGMPNNRFLAERTGGTYSTLKVQPAELEDSGVYFCASRDEVGETQYFGPGTRLLVL.

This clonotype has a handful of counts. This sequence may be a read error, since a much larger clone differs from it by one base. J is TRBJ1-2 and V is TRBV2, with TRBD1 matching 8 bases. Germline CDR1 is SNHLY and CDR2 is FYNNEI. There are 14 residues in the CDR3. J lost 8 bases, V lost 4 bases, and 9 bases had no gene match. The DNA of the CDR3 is TGTGCCAGCAGTGTGACAGGGGACCCCAACGGCTACACCTTC. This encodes CASSVTGDPNGYTF. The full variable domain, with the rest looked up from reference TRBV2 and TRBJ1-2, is EPEVTQTPSHQVTQMGQEVILRCVPISNHLYFYWYRQILGQKVEFLVSFYNNEISEKSEIFDDQFSVERPDGSNFTLKIRSTKLEDSAMYFCASSVTGDPNGYTFGSGTRLTVV.

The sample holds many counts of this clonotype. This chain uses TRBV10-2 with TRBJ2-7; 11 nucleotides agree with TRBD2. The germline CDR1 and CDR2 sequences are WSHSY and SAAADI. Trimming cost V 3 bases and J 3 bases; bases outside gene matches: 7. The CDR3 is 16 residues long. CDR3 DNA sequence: TGCGCCAGCAGTGAAGAGACTAGCGGGGAACTCTACGAGCAGTACTTC. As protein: CASSEETSGELYEQYF.

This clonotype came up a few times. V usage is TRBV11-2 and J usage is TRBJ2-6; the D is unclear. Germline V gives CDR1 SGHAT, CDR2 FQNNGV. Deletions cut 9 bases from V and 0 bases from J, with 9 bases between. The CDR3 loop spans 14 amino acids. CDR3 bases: TGTGCCAGTAGCAATAGCTCTGGGGCCAACGTCCTGACTTTC. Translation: CASSNSSGANVLTF.

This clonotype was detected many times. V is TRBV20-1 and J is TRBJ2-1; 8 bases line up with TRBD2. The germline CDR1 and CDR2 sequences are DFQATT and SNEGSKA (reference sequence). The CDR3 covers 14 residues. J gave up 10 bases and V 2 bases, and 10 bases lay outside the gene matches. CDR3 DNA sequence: TGCAGTGCTAGACTGGGACTAGGGGTCGGGGAGCAGTTCTTC. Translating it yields CSARLGLGVGEQFF.

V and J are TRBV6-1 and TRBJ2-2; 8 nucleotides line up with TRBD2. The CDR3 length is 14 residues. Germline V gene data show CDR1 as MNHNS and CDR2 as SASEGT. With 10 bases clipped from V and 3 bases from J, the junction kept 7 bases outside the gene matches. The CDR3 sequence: CAIKAGEDTGELFF. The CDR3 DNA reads TGTGCCATCAAAGCGGGAGAGGACACCGGGGAGCTGTTTTTT.

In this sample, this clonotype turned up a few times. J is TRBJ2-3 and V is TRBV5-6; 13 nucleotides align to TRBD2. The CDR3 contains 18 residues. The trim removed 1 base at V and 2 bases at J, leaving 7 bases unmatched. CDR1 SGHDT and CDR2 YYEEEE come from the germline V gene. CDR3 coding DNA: TGTGCCAGCAGCTTGTATGGGACTAGCGGGGACCTCACAGATACGCAGTATTTT. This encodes CASSLYGTSGDLTDTQYF.

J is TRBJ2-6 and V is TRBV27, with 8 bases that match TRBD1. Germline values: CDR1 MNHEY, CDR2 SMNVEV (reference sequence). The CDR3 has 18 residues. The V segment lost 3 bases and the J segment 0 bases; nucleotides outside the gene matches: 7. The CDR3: CASSFLGQGLSGANVLTF. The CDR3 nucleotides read TGTGCCAGCAGTTTCCTAGGACAGGGACTCTCTGGGGCCAACGTCCTGACTTTC.

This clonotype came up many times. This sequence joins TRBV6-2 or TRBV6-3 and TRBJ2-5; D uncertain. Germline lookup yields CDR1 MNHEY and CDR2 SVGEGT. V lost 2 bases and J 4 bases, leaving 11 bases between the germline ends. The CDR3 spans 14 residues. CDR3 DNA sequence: TGTGCCAGCAGTTACAGTGAAGAAGCAGAGACCCAGTACTTC. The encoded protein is CASSYSEEAETQYF.

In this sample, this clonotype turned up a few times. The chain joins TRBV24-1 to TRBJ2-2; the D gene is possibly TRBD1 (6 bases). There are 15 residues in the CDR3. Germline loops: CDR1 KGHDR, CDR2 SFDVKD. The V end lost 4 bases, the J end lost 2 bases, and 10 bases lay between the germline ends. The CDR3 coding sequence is TGTGCCACCAGTGAACAGGGAAGAAACACCGGGGAGCTGTTTTTT. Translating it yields CATSEQGRNTGELFF.

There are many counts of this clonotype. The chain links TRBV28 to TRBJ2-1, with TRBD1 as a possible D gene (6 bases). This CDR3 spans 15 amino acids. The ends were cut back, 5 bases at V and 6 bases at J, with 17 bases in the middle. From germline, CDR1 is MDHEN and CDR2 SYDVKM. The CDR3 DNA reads TGTGCCAGCAGTCCCCCGGGACACCGGACCAATGAGCAGTTCTTC. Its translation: CASSPPGHRTNEQFF.

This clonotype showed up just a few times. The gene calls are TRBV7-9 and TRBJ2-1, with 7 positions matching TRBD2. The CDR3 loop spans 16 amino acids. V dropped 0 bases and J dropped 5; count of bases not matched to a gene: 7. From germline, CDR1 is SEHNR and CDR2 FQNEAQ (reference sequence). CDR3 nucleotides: TGTGCCAGCAGCTTAGCTCTAGCGGCGGAGAACAATGAGCAGTTCTTC. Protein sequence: CASSLALAAENNEQFF.

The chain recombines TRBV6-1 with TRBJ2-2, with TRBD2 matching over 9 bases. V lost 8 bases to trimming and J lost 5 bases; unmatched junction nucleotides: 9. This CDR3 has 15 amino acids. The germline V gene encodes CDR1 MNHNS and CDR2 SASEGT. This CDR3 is CASGLAGVVTGELFF. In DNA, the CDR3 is TGTGCCAGCGGGTTAGCGGGAGTCGTTACCGGGGAGCTGTTTTTT.

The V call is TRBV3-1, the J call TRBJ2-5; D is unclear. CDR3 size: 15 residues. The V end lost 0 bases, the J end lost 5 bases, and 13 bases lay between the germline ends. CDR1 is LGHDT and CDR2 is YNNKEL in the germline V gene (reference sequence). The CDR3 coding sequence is TGTGCCAGCAGCCAAGATCTTAGTGGAAAGGAGACCCAGTACTTC. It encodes CASSQDLSGKETQYF.

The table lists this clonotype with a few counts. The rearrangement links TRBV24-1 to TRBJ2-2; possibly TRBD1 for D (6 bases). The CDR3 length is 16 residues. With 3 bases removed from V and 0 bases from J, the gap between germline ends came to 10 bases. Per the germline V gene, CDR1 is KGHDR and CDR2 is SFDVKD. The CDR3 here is CATSDLTGPNTGELFF. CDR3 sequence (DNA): TGTGCCACCAGTGATCTGACAGGACCGAACACCGGGGAGCTGTTTTTT.

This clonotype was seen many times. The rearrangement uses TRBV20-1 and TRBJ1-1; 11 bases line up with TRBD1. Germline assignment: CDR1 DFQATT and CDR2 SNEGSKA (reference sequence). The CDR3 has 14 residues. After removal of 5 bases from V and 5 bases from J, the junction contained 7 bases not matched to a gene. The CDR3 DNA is TGCAGTGCTGCACAGGACAGGGGGCGGACTGAAGCTTTCTTT. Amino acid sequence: CSAAQDRGRTEAFF.

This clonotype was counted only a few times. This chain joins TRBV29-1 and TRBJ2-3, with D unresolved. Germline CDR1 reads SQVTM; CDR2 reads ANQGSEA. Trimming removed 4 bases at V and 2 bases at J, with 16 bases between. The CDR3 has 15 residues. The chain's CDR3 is CSVGVPQETTDTQYF. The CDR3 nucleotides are TGCAGCGTTGGGGTTCCTCAGGAGACCACAGATACGCAGTATTTT.

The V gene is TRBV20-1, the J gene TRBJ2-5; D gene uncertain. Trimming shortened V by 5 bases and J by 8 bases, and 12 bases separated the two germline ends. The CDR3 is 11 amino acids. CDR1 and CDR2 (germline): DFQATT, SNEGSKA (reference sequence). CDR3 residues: CSAFRGRTQYF. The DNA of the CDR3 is TGCAGTGCTTTCCGAGGCCGTACCCAGTACTTC.

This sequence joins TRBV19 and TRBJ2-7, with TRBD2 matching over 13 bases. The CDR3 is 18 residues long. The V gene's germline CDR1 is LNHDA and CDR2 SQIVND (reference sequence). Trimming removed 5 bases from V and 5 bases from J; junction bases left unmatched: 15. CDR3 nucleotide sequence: TGTGCCAGTAGTCCGACCCCAAAGACTAGCGGGAGGCCCCACGAGCAGTACTTC. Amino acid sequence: CASSPTPKTSGRPHEQYF.

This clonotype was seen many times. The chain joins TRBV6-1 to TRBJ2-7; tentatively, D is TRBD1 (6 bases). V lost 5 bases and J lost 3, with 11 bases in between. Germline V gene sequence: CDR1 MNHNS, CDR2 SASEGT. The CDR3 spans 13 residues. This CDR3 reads CASSRQARYEQYF. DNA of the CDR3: TGTGCCAGCAGTCGACAGGCGCGCTACGAGCAGTACTTC.

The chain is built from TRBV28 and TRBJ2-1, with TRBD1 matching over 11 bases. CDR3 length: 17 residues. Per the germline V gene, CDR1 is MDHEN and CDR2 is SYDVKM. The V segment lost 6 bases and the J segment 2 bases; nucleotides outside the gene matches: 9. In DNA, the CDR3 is TGTGCCAGCAGCCAAGAGCGGGGACAGGGGGCCTACAATGAGCAGTTCTTC. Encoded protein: CASSQERGQGAYNEQFF.

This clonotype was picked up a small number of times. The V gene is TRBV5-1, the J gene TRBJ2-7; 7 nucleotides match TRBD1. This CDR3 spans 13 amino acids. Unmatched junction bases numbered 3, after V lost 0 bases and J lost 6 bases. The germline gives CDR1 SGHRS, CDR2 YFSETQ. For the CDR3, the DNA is TGCGCCAGCAGCTTGGGACAGGGCGCCGAGCAGTACTTC. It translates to CASSLGQGAEQYF.

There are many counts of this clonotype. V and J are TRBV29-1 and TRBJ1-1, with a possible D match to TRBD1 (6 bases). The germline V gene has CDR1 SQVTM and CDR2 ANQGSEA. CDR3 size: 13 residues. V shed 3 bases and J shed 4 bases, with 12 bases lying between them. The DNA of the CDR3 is TGCAGCGTTGACCAGGGGAGGGGCACTGAAGCTTTCTTT. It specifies CSVDQGRGTEAFF.

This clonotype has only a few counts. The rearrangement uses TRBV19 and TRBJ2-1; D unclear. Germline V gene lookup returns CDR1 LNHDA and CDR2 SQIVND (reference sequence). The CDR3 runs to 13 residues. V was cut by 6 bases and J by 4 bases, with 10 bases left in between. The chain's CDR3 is CASRNEGYNEQFF. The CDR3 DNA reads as TGTGCCAGTAGAAACGAAGGGTACAATGAGCAGTTCTTC.

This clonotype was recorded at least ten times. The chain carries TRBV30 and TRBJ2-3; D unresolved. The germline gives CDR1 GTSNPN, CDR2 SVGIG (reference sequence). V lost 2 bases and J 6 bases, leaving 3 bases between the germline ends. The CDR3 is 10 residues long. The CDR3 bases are TGTGCCTGGAGTAAGGATACGCAGTATTTT. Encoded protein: CAWSKDTQYF.